These 10 T cell receptor beta chains share one sample of origin, sequenced in a study of CD8+CD57+ T cells in acquired aplastic anemia. The use of genomic DNA as template underpinned the TCR beta VDJ and CDR3 profiling. TCRdb fed the reads into MiXCR, producing one record per CDR3 protein. The profile shows about 200,000 distinct CDR3 sequences, about half of them singletons. Patients chosen for sequencing had CD8+CD57+ cells that had expanded, as shown by flow cytometry. The specimen was sorted CD4+, CD8+, or CD8+CD57+ T cells (not recorded which) from PBMCs. The receptor set was obtained from a human donor with aplastic anemia.

The chain links TRBV2 to TRBJ1-2; D call uncertain. V gave up 7 bases and J gave up 6 bases, with 18 bases separating them. The CDR3 consists of 14 residues. From germline, CDR1 is SNHLY and CDR2 FYNNEI. The CDR3 DNA reads TGTGCCAGCATAGGTGGCAGTTTCCAAAATGGCTACACCTTC. Its translation: CASIGGSFQNGYTF.

With regard to this clonotype: It may be a read error: a sequence one base away is much more abundant. The chain has TRBV3-1 and TRBJ2-7; D not resolved. The CDR3 is made up of 12 amino acids. The germline V gene has CDR1 LGHDT and CDR2 YNNKEL (reference sequence). The V end lost 1 base, the J end lost 7 bases, and 8 bases lay between the germline ends. This CDR3 is CASSQAIGEQYF. For the CDR3, the DNA is TGTGCCAGCAGCCAAGCTATCGGAGAGCAGTACTTC.

The chain is built from TRBV5-5 and TRBJ2-7; possibly TRBD2 for D (7 bases). There are 16 residues in the CDR3. The V gene's germline CDR1 is SGHKS and CDR2 YYEKEE (reference sequence). V was shortened by 3 bases and J by 2 bases, with 18 bases between the two germline ends. CDR3 nucleotide sequence: TGTGCCAGCAGCTGGAGGGGGGGGGGGGAGACCTACGAGCAGTACTTC. Protein sequence: CASSWRGGGETYEQYF. The entire variable domain, with the rest obtained from reference TRBV5-5 and TRBJ2-7, is as follows: DAGVTQSPTHLIKTRGQQVTLRCSPISGHKSVSWYQQVLGQGPQFIFQYYEKEERGRGNFPDRFSARQFPNYSSELNVNALLLGDSALYLCASSWRGGGETYEQYFGPGTRLTVT.

This chain links TRBV19 with TRBJ1-2, with 8 bases that match TRBD1. Germline-derived CDR1 and CDR2 are LNHDA and SQIVND (reference sequence). The ends lost 3 bases at V and 7 bases at J; junction bases unmatched: 10. This CDR3 has 15 residues. The DNA for the CDR3 is TGTGCCAGTAGTATTTCCGACAGGGGATTTGCTGGCTACACCTTC. The encoded protein is CASSISDRGFAGYTF.

This chain connects TRBV19 to TRBJ2-7; D is undetermined. The CDR3 covers 14 residues. Germline CDR1 reads LNHDA; CDR2 reads SQIVND (reference sequence). V was cut by 4 bases and J by 0 bases, with 10 bases left in between. CDR3 DNA sequence: TGTGCCAGTAGTAAAAGTGTCCTCTCCTACGAGCAGTACTTC. Protein product: CASSKSVLSYEQYF.

The chain employs TRBV11-2 and TRBJ2-5; D not resolved. Deletions cut 1 base from V and 4 bases from J, with 13 bases between. Germline values: CDR1 SGHAT, CDR2 FQNNGV. This CDR3 has 15 amino acids. The CDR3: CASSLGPGKGETQYF. CDR3 DNA sequence: TGTGCCAGCAGCTTAGGGCCGGGTAAGGGAGAGACCCAGTACTTC.

This clonotype occurred many times. This chain connects TRBV9 to TRBJ2-5; TRBD2 matches 7 bases. Trimming took 2 bases from V and 1 from J; bases not matched to a gene: 5. Germline V CDR1 and CDR2: SGDLS, YYNGEE. This CDR3 has 15 amino acids. CDR3 in amino acids: CASSVTGTTQETQYF. CDR3 nucleotide sequence: TGTGCCAGCAGCGTTACCGGGACTACCCAAGAGACCCAGTACTTC.

The chain joins TRBV5-1 to TRBJ2-5, with D perhaps given as TRBD1 or TRBD2 (5 bases each). The CDR3 length is 15 residues. V was pared by 4 bases and J by 0 bases, with 13 bases between. Germline V lookup: CDR1 SGHRS, CDR2 YFSETQ. The CDR3 sequence is CASSRIPGHQETQYF. In DNA, the CDR3 is TGCGCCAGCAGCCGCATTCCGGGACACCAAGAGACCCAGTACTTC.

This clonotype was observed once. The chain links TRBV24-1 to TRBJ2-7; 7 bases align to TRBD1. The germline CDR1 and CDR2 sequences are KGHDR and SFDVKD. The trim removed 4 bases at V and 7 bases at J, leaving 6 bases unmatched. The CDR3 has 13 amino acids. The CDR3 DNA sequence: TGTGCCACCAGTGAGTCACAGGGGTCAGAGCAGTACTTC. Translated, it gives CATSESQGSEQYF.

This clonotype was recorded once. The rearrangement links TRBV25-1 to TRBJ1-6, with D tentatively TRBD1 (6 bases). The germline gives CDR1 MGHDK, CDR2 SYGVNS. The V end lost 7 bases, the J end lost 7 bases, and 11 bases lay between the germline ends. CDR3 length: 13 residues. CDR3 in amino acids: CASTPGANSPLHF. The DNA of the CDR3 is TGTGCCAGCACCCCGGGGGCGAATTCACCCCTCCACTTT.